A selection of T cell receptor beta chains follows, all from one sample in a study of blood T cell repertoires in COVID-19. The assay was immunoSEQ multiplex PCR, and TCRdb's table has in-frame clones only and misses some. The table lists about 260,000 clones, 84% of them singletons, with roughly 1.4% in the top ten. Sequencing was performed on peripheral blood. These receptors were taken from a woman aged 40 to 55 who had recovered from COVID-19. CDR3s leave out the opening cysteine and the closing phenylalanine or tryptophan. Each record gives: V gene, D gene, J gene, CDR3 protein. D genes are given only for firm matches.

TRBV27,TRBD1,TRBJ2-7,ASSFSKTGGQGASYEQY
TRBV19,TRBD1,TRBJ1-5,ASSTGTGQTQPQH
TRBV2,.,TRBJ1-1,ASSGLEGTEAF
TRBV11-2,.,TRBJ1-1,ASSTRDTMNTEAF
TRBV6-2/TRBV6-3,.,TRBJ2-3,ASSLSGTPTSTDTQY
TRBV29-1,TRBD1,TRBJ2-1,SAPGTGGRYNEQF
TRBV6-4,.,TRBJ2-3,ASSDSIEGTDTQY
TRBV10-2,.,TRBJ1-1,ASSSGVTEAF
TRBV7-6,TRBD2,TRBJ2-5,ASSLGVNGGRAQETQY
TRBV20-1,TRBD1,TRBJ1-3,SASTGVPSGNTIY
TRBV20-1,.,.,SASKGETQY
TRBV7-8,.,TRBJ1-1,ASSPPGGTEAF
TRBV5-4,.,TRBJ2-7,ASSLVGRDKAYEQY
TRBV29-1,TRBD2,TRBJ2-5,SVGLPGGQETQY
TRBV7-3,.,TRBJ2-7,ASSLNRDEQY
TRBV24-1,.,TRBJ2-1,ATSGRGRGEQF
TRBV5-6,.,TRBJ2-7,ASSSYSEQY
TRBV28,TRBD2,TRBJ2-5,ASSSGGIQETQY
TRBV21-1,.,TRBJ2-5,ASSKQEPGMGTQY
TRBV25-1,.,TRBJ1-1,ASSEFTGKSTEAF
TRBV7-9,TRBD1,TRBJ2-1,ASSFPGTARNEQF
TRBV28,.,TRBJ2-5,ASSPPLGTLQETQY
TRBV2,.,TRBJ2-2,ASFQGTRRTGELF
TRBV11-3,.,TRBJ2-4,ASSILNGERY